Listed below are T cell receptor beta chains from one sample, sequenced in a study of shared clonotypes between healthy human individuals. Sequencing used immunoSEQ multiplex PCR; TCRdb keeps in-frame clones, though not all of them. The sample shows some 2 million clones, about 95% of them seen only once. Sequenced: naive CD8+ T cells sorted from blood. The receptors come from a man younger than 30 in good health. Both conserved end residues are part of each CDR3. A D gene is named only where the DNA matches it firmly. Size is stated for part of the rows, as once, few or many counts, or as a class when the clone is expanded.

J gene: TRBJ2-1
V gene: TRBV28
clone size: NA
D gene: TRBD2
CDR3 DNA: TGTGCCAGCAGTCGACGGACTAGCGGGGGGGGTTGGGATGAGCAGTTCTTC
CDR3 protein: CASSRRTSGGGWDEQFF

J gene: TRBJ2-7
V gene: TRBV9
clone size: NA
D gene: NA
CDR3 DNA: TGTGCCAGCAGCGTAGGACAAGGGGAGCAGTACTTC
CDR3 protein: CASSVGQGEQYF

J gene: TRBJ1-6
V gene: TRBV27
clone size: once
D gene: NA
CDR3 DNA: TGTGCCAGCAGTTTATCGGGCCTAACGAATTCACCCCTCCACTTT
CDR3 protein: CASSLSGLTNSPLHF

J gene: TRBJ2-7
V gene: TRBV6-5
clone size: NA
D gene: NA
CDR3 DNA: TGTGCCAGCAGTTCCGTGGACGGTATGCACGAGCAGTACTTC
CDR3 protein: CASSSVDGMHEQYF

J gene: TRBJ2-5
V gene: TRBV10-3
clone size: NA
D gene: TRBD2
CDR3 DNA: TGTGCCATCAGTGGTCTAGCGGGGTACCAAGAGACCCAGTACTTC
CDR3 protein: CAISGLAGYQETQYF

J gene: TRBJ1-1
V gene: TRBV13
clone size: NA
D gene: NA
CDR3 DNA: TGTGCCAGCAGCTTAGGGGGCGACTTGACTTTCTTT
CDR3 protein: CASSLGGDLTFF

J gene: TRBJ2-1
V gene: TRBV6-5
clone size: NA
D gene: TRBD2
CDR3 DNA: TGTGCCAGCAGTTACTCAGTGGGGACTAGCGTTCTTGAGCAGTTCTTC
CDR3 protein: CASSYSVGTSVLEQFF

J gene: TRBJ2-2
V gene: TRBV29-1
clone size: NA
D gene: TRBD1
CDR3 DNA: TGCAGCGTTGCCGGGACAGACTTCGCGAACACCGGGGAGCTGTTTTTT
CDR3 protein: CSVAGTDFANTGELFF

J gene: TRBJ1-2
V gene: TRBV27
clone size: once
D gene: NA
CDR3 DNA: TGTGCCAGCAGTTTATCCGGATCTAACTATGGCTACACCTTC
CDR3 protein: CASSLSGSNYGYTF

J gene: TRBJ2-2
V gene: TRBV7-6
clone size: NA
D gene: TRBD1
CDR3 DNA: TGTGCCAGCAGCTTGGGGAGTGAGGGGGCATGGACCGGGGAGCTGTTTTTT
CDR3 protein: CASSLGSEGAWTGELFF

J gene: TRBJ1-1
V gene: TRBV30
clone size: NA
D gene: NA
CDR3 DNA: TGTGCCTGGAGTGACGGGGGCGCTGAAGCTTTCTTT
CDR3 protein: CAWSDGGAEAFF

J gene: TRBJ2-7
V gene: TRBV7-9
clone size: NA
D gene: TRBD1
CDR3 DNA: TGTGCCAGCAGCTTTGCCGGGACAGTCTACGAGCAGTACTTC
CDR3 protein: CASSFAGTVYEQYF

J gene: TRBJ1-6
V gene: TRBV6-1
clone size: NA
D gene: NA
CDR3 DNA: TGTGCCAGCAGTGTCTCGGCGGAGTATAATTCACCCCTCCACTTT
CDR3 protein: CASSVSAEYNSPLHF

J gene: TRBJ2-7
V gene: TRBV4-3
clone size: NA
D gene: NA
CDR3 DNA: TGCGCCAGCAGCCAAGATCCTTTGGGGGCTGGGTACGAGCAGTACTTC
CDR3 protein: CASSQDPLGAGYEQYF

J gene: TRBJ2-7
V gene: TRBV6-6
clone size: once
D gene: NA
CDR3 DNA: TGTGCCAGCAGTTATAATCTAATCGGCGGATCCTACGAGCAGTACTTC
CDR3 protein: CASSYNLIGGSYEQYF

J gene: TRBJ2-7
V gene: TRBV18
clone size: NA
D gene: NA
CDR3 DNA: TGTGCCAGCTCATCAGGGGTTGCCTACGAGCAGTACTTC
CDR3 protein: CASSSGVAYEQYF

J gene: TRBJ2-5
V gene: TRBV2
clone size: NA
D gene: TRBD1
CDR3 DNA: TGTGCCAGCAGTGAGTGGCCAGGGGGCTCGGAGACCCAGTACTTC
CDR3 protein: CASSEWPGGSETQYF

J gene: TRBJ2-7
V gene: TRBV18
clone size: NA
D gene: TRBD2
CDR3 DNA: TGTGCCAGCTCAGCTCTGGGAGGGCCAAGGGAGCAGTACTTC
CDR3 protein: CASSALGGPREQYF

J gene: TRBJ2-2
V gene: TRBV30
clone size: NA
D gene: TRBD1
CDR3 DNA: TGTGCCTGGAGCCCGGGACAGGGGGCCGGGGAGCTGTTTTTT
CDR3 protein: CAWSPGQGAGELFF

J gene: TRBJ2-4
V gene: TRBV15
clone size: NA
D gene: TRBD1
CDR3 DNA: TGTGCCACCACCTGGACAGGGGGAAACATTCAGTACTTC
CDR3 protein: CATTWTGGNIQYF